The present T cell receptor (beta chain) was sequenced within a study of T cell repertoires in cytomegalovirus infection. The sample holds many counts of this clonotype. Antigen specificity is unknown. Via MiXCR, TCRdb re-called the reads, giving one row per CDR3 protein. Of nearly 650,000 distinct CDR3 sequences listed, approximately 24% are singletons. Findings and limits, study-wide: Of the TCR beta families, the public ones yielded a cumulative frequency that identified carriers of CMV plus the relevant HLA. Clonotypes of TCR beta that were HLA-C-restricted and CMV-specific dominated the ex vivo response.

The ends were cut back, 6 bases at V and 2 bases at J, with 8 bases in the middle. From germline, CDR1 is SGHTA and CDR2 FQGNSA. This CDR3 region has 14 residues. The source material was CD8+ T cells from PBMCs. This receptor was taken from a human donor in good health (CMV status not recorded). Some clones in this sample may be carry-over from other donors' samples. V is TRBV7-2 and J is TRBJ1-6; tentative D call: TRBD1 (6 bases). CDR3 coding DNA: TGTGCCAGCAGTAGGGACACCTATAATTCACCCCTCCACTTT. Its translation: CASSRDTYNSPLHF.